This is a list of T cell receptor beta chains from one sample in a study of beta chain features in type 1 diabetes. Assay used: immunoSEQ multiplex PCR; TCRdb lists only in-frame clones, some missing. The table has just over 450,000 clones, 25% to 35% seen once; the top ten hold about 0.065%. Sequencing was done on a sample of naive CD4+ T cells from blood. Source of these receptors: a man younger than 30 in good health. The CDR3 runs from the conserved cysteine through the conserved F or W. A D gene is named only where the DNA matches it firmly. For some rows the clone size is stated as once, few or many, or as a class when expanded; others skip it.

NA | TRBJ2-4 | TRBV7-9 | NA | CASSKSVAKNIQYF | TGTGCCAGCAGCAAATCCGTAGCCAAAAACATTCAGTACTTC
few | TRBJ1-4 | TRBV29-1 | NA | CSVDYGKEKLFF | TGCAGCGTTGATTACGGGAAGGAAAAACTGTTTTTT
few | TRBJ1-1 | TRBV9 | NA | CASSVANLGGAEAFF | TGTGCCAGCAGCGTAGCGAACCTCGGAGGCGCTGAAGCTTTCTTT
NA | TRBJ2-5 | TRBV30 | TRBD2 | CAWSKIAGGPGQETQYF | TGTGCCTGGAGTAAGATAGCGGGAGGGCCCGGGCAAGAGACCCAGTACTTC
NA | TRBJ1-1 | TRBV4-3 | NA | CASSQGFMNTEAFF | TGCGCCAGCAGCCAAGGGTTCATGAACACTGAAGCTTTCTTT
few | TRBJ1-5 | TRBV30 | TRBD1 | CAWSTPGTGVNQPQHF | TGTGCCTGGAGCACCCCCGGGACAGGGGTCAATCAGCCCCAGCATTTT
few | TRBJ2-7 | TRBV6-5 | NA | CASSFLGEQYF | TGTGCCAGCAGTTTCCTGGGCGAGCAGTACTTC
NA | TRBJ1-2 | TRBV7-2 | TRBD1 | CASSERGFGTGSFDGYTF | TGTGCCAGCAGCGAAAGAGGGTTCGGGACAGGGTCCTTTGACGGCTACACCTTC
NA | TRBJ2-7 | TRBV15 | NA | CATSRVQSYEQYF | TGTGCCACCAGCAGAGTGCAGTCCTACGAGCAGTACTTC
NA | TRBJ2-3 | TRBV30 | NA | CAWGKRAGTDTQYF | TGTGCCTGGGGGAAAAGGGCGGGCACAGATACGCAGTATTTT
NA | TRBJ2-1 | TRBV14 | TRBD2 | CASSPSEERGYNEQFF | TGTGCCAGCAGCCCCTCAGAGGAGCGGGGTTACAATGAGCAGTTCTTC
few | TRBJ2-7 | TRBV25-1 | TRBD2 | CASSEKRRTSGSDEQYF | TGTGCCAGCAGTGAGAAGCGGAGGACTAGCGGGAGTGACGAGCAGTACTTC
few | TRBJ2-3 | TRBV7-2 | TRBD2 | CASSLSGPRTDTQYF | TGTGCCAGCAGCCTTAGCGGGCCCCGCACAGATACGCAGTATTTT
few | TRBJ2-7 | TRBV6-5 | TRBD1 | CASSSSGTGGLFAYF | TGTGCCAGCAGTTCCTCCGGGACAGGGGGCTTGTTTGCGTACTTC
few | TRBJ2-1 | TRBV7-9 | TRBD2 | CASSQGLAVPNEQFF | TGTGCCAGCAGCCAAGGACTAGCGGTTCCCAATGAGCAGTTCTTC
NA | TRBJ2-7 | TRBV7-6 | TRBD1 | CASSPTGGYEQYF | TGTGCCAGCAGCCCCACAGGGGGCTACGAGCAGTACTTC
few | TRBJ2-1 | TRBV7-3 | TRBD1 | CASSRRTGDNEQFF | TGTGCCAGCAGCCGCCGGACAGGGGACAATGAGCAGTTCTTC
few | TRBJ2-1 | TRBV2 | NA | CASSRDREIYNEQFF | TGTGCCAGCAGTAGAGACCGGGAGATCTACAATGAGCAGTTCTTC
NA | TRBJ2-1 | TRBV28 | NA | CASSLTREQFF | TGTGCCAGCAGTTTAACGCGGGAGCAGTTCTTC
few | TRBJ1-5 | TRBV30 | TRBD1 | CAWSPQGEPQHF | TGTGCCTGGAGTCCGCAGGGGGAGCCCCAGCATTTT
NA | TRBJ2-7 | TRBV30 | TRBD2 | CAWSASGRSYEQYF | TGTGCCTGGAGTGCTAGCGGGAGATCCTACGAGCAGTACTTC
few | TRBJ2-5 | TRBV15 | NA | CATSFTGQETQYF | TGTGCCACCAGCTTCACAGGTCAAGAGACCCAGTACTTC
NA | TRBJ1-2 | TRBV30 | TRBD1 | CAWSAQGASGYTF | TGTGCCTGGAGTGCCCAGGGGGCGAGTGGCTACACCTTC
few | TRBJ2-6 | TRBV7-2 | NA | CASSVRSGANVLTF | TGTGCCAGCAGCGTACGCTCTGGGGCCAACGTCCTGACTTTC
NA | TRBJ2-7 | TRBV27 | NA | CASSSDSSYEQYF | TGTGCCAGCAGTTCCGATAGCTCCTACGAGCAGTACTTC
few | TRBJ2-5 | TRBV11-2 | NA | CASSLEGQTQYF | TGTGCCAGCAGCTTAGAGGGACAGACCCAGTACTTC
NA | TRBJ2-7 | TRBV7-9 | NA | CASSSSGGWGYEQYF | TGTGCCAGCAGCTCCAGTGGAGGTTGGGGGTACGAGCAGTACTTC